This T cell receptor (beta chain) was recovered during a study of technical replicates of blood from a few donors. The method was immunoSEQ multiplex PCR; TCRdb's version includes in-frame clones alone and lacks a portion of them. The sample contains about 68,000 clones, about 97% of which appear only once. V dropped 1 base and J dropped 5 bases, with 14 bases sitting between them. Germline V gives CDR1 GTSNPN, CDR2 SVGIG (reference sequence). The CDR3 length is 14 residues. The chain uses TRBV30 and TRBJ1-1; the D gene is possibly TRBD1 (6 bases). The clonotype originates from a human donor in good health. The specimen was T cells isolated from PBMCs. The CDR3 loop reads CAWSAHREQTEAFF. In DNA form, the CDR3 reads TGTGCCTGGAGTGCGCACAGGGAGCAGACTGAAGCTTTCTTT.